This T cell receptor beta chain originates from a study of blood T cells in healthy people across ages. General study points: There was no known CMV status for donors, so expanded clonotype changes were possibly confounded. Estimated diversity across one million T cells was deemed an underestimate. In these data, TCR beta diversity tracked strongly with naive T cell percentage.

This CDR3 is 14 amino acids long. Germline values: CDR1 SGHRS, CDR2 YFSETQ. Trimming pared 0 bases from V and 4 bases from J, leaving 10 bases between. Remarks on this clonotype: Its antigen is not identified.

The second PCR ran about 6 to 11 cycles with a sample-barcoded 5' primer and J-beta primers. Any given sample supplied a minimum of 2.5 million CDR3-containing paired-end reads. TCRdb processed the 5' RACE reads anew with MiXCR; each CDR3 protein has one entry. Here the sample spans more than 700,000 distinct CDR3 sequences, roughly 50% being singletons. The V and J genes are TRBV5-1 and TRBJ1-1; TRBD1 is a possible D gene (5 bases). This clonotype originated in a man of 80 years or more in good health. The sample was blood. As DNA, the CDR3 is TGCGCCAGCAGCTTGGAAGGGGCGAGCACTGAAGCTTTCTTT. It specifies CASSLEGASTEAFF.